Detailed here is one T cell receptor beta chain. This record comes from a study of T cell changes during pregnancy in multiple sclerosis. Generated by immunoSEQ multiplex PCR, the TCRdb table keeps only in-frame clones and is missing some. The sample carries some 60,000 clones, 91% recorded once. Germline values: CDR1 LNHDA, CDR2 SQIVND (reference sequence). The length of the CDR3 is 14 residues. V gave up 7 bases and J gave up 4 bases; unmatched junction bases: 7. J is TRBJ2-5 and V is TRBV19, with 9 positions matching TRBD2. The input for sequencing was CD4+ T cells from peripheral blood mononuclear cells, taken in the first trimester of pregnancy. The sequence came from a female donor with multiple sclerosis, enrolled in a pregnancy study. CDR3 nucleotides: TGTGCCAGTATGGGCGGGGGGGTAGGAGAGACCCAGTACTTC. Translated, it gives CASMGGGVGETQYF.